This T cell receptor beta chain was sequenced in a study of cytomegalovirus exposure and HLA in healthy donors. PCR used 60 Vbeta primers and 13 Jbeta primers. The method was immunoSEQ multiplex PCR; TCRdb's version includes in-frame clones alone and lacks a portion of them. The sample carries 150,000 to 200,000 clones, about 77% recorded once. The CDR3 runs 16 residues. The V and J ends lost 4 bases and 0 bases, in that order; junction bases with no gene match: 4. CDR1 SGHDT and CDR2 YYEEEE come from the germline V gene. This receptor was identified in a male donor in good health and CMV-seropositive. The J gene is TRBJ2-3, the V gene TRBV5-6, with TRBD1 identical over 11 bases. Sequenced material: PBMCs. CDR3 in amino acids: CASSRGQGDSTDTQYF. CDR3 nucleotide sequence: TGTGCCAGCAGCAGGGGACAGGGGGATAGCACAGATACGCAGTATTTT. Filled out from reference TRBV5-6 and TRBJ2-3, the complete variable domain reads DAGVTQSPTHLIKTRGQQVTLRCSPKSGHDTVSWYQQALGQGPQFIFQYYEEEERQRGNFPDRFSGHQFPNYSSELNVNALLLGDSALYLCASSRGQGDSTDTQYFGPGTRLTVL.